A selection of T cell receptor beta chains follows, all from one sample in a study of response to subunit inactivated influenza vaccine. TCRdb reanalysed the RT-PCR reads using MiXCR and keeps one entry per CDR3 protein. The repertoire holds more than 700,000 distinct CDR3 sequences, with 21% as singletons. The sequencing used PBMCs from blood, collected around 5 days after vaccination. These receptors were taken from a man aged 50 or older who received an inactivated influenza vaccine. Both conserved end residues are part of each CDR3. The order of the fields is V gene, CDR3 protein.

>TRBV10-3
CAISEMDVAGNGYTF
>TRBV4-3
CASSQSQVEETQYF
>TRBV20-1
CSAQMTSGRTDTQYF
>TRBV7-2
CASSLAPGQGAYEQYF
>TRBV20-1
CSALSSGGGEQYF
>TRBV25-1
CASSRGALQETQYF
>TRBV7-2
CASSLRSVSTGLNEQYF
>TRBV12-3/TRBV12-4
CASSFGAGGEQYF
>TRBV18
CASSPVPAKNIQYF
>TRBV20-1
CSARAGGSFAGELFF
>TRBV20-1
CSAPTGTGVRNEQFF
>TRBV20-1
CSPQRDLRTYGYTF
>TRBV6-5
CASSGVNTEAFF
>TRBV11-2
CASSPPAGLAGGPYEQYF
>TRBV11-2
CASSFAVTGELFF
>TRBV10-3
CAITTGGENTEAFF
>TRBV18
CASSPDMSTEAFF
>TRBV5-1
CASSTTTGTGSYNSPLHF
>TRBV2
CASKHQLGLLTGNSYNEQFF
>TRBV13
CASSLKPGELFF
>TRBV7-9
CASSPTSYEQFF
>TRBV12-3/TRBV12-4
CASRGGPNGGETQYF
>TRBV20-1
CSASQREGYTDTQYF
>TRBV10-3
CAISESDRNYGYTF
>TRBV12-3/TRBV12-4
CASSLGRRDHEQYF
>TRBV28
CASSFEDLSYEQYF
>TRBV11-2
CASSLGVWGPSYEQYF
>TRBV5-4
CASSLVQGARNTDTQYF
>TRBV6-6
CASSYQIGELFF
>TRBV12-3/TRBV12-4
CASSFNDGNTIYF
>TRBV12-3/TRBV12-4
CASSLAWYEQYF
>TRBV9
CASSGTGGEETQYF
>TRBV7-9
CASSLALAGGMKTQYF
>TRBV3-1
CASSQGNPDRAYTQYF
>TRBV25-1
CASRNGETQYF
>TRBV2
CATDPRGSNTEAFF
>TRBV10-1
CASSESGLASLNEQFF
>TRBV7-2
CASSFQGALETQYF
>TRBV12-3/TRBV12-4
CASTRGGSYNEQFF
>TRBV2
CASSRVLVDTQYF